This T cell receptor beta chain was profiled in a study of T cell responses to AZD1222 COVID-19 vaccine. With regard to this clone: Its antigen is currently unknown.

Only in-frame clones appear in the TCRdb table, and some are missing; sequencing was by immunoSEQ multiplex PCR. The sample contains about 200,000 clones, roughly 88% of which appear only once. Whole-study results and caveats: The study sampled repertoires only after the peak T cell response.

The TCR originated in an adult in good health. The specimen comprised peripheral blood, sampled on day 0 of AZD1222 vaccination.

CDR3 nucleotide sequence: TGTGCCAGCAGTCGACACAGGGTGGGGAACACTGAAGCTTTCTTT. As protein: CASSRHRVGNTEAFF. The gene calls are TRBV28 and TRBJ1-1, with TRBD1 as a possible D gene (6 bases). The length of the CDR3 is 15 residues. V was shortened by 5 bases and J by 1 base, with 14 bases between the two germline ends. The V gene's germline CDR1 is MDHEN and CDR2 SYDVKM. Full variable domain (outside the CDR3, taken from reference TRBV28 and TRBJ1-1): DVKVTQSSRYLVKRTGEKVFLECVQDMDHENMFWYRQDPGLGLRLIYFSYDVKMKEKGDIPEGYSVSREKKERFSLILESASTNQTSMYLCASSRHRVGNTEAFFGQGTRLTVV.